A single sample gave rise to the 21 T cell receptor beta chains below, sequenced in a study of post-analysis software for immune sequencing data. Study outcomes and limitations: A handful of TRBV segments were significantly more frequent in patients than in controls. TRBV5-6, TRBV5-1 and TRBV20-1 were among these segments.

Unique molecular identifiers were built into the TCR beta cDNA libraries. A single record per CDR3 protein comes from TCRdb applying MiXCR to the PCR reads. In the table there are hundreds of thousands of distinct CDR3 sequences, roughly three fifths of which are singletons. Their target antigens are unknown. What was sequenced was blood. These receptor sequences come from a girl aged 2 to 10 with multiple sclerosis.

The chain uses TRBV7-9 and TRBJ2-6; D is possibly TRBD1 (6 bases). The V end was cut by 5 bases, the J end by 2 bases, with 10 bases between. The CDR3 loop spans 15 amino acids. Germline CDR1 and CDR2: SEHNR and FQNEAQ (reference sequence). CDR3 sequence (DNA): TGTGCCAGCAGCAGAGGGGGTCCTGGGGCCAACGTCCTGACTTTC. Translated: CASSRGGPGANVLTF.

J is TRBJ2-7 and V is TRBV6-4, with D hard to call. The V gene's germline CDR1 is MRHNA and CDR2 SNTAGT. This CDR3 spans 14 amino acids. Trimming took off 2 bases at V and 0 bases at J, with 8 bases between the two ends. CDR3 loop: CASSDPGDSYEQYF. Here the CDR3 DNA reads TGTGCCAGCAGTGACCCGGGTGACTCCTACGAGCAGTACTTC.

This clonotype was recorded a few times. The chain couples TRBV6-5 to TRBJ1-6, with 7 bases identical to TRBD1. CDR1 is MNHEY, CDR2 SVGAGI, per germline. J was trimmed by 6 bases and V by 6 bases; bases with no gene match: 5. The CDR3 length is 14 residues. CDR3 in DNA: TGTGCCAGCAGCCCGGGACAGCTTAATTCACCCCTCCACTTT. It is translated as CASSPGQLNSPLHF.

The J gene is TRBJ2-1, the V gene TRBV2, with unresolved D. V was trimmed by 2 bases and J by 3 bases, leaving 5 bases between them. The CDR3 totals 13 residues. Looked up from germline, CDR1 is SNHLY and CDR2 is FYNNEI. CDR3 DNA sequence: TGTGCCAGCAGTGAACGCCGCTACAATGAGCAGTTCTTC. It codes for CASSERRYNEQFF.

This chain's CDR3 is CSVEDLRALGTQYF. The CDR3 DNA is TGCAGCGTTGAAGACTTACGGGCCCTAGGAACCCAGTACTTC. The chain joins TRBV29-1 to TRBJ2-7, with D unresolved. The V end lost 0 bases, the J end lost 10 bases, and 19 bases lay between the germline ends. The germline V gene encodes CDR1 SQVTM and CDR2 ANQGSEA. The length of the CDR3 is 14 residues.

This clonotype was seen a handful of times. V gene TRBV5-1 combines with J gene TRBJ1-2; a weak D match, TRBD1 (5 bases). The CDR3 length is 14 residues. V was clipped by 5 bases and J by 4 bases, with 15 bases between them. Germline loops: CDR1 SGHRS, CDR2 YFSETQ. The CDR3 region has the DNA TGCGCCAGCAGATCGTCGACTGGGGGCTATGGCTACACCTTC. Protein product: CASRSSTGGYGYTF.

This chain links TRBV20-1 with TRBJ2-5; TRBD2 matches at 9 bases. The CDR3 length is 16 residues. The germline V gene encodes CDR1 DFQATT and CDR2 SNEGSKA (reference sequence). V lost 3 bases and J lost 4; bases outside the gene matches: 12. The CDR3 DNA reads as TGCAGTGCTAGTCGCGGGGGGGCGGCTCGTCCAGAGACCCAGTACTTC. As protein: CSASRGGAARPETQYF.

This clonotype was seen only a few times. The chain uses TRBV29-1 and TRBJ2-1; D is ambiguous. The CDR3 contains 9 residues. V was clipped by 2 bases and J by 10 bases, with 3 bases between them. Germline V lookup: CDR1 SQVTM, CDR2 ANQGSEA. The CDR3 nucleotides read TGCAGCGTTGAAAGGGAGCAGTTCTTC. Amino acids: CSVEREQFF.

This clonotype has more than one count but fewer than ten. The V and J genes are TRBV18 and TRBJ2-5, with a tentative D call TRBD2 (6 bases). The CDR3 contains 14 residues. Looked up from germline, CDR1 is KGHSH and CDR2 is LQKENI. V lost 4 bases to trimming and J lost 3 bases, with 12 bases between them. The CDR3 bases are TGTGCCAGCTCACTTCGGACTACCGAAGAGACCCAGTACTTC. Residues: CASSLRTTEETQYF.

The chain employs TRBV5-1 and TRBJ2-1, with 10 nucleotides matching TRBD1. V was pared by 4 bases and J by 5 bases, with 9 bases of the junction left unmatched. The CDR3 is 16 amino acids. Germline-derived CDR1 and CDR2 are SGHRS and YFSETQ. CDR3 sequence: CASSQNSGTGDNEQFF. DNA of the CDR3: TGCGCCAGCAGCCAAAACTCCGGGACAGGGGACAATGAGCAGTTCTTC.

This chain joins TRBV20-1 and TRBJ2-3; D is possibly TRBD2 (5 bases). Germline V gives CDR1 DFQATT, CDR2 SNEGSKA (reference sequence). CDR3 length: 15 residues. Trimming took off 3 bases at V and 0 bases at J, with 13 bases between the two ends. The chain's CDR3 is CSASFRAASTDTQYF. CDR3 DNA sequence: TGCAGTGCTAGTTTCCGAGCGGCTAGCACAGATACGCAGTATTTT.

The chain is built from TRBV18 and TRBJ2-1, with D possibly TRBD1 on 6 matching bases. The CDR3 is made up of 12 amino acids. V was shortened by 2 bases and J by 8 bases, with 7 bases between the two germline ends. Per germline, CDR1 KGHSH and CDR2 LQKENI. The CDR3 spells CASSPSGDEQFF. DNA of the CDR3: TGTGCCAGCTCACCATCAGGGGATGAGCAGTTCTTC.

The chain joins TRBV9 to TRBJ2-1, with TRBD1 matching 7 bases. J lost 5 bases, V lost 3 bases, and 5 bases had no gene match. CDR1 and CDR2 from the germline V gene are SGDLS and YYNGEE. The CDR3 is 14 residues long. The CDR3 sequence is CASSDGTANNEQFF. In DNA, the CDR3 is TGTGCCAGCAGCGACGGGACAGCTAACAATGAGCAGTTCTTC. Together with reference TRBV9 and TRBJ2-1, the CDR3 gives the full variable domain: DSGVTQTPKHLITATGQRVTLRCSPRSGDLSVYWYQQSLDQGLQFLIQYYNGEERAKGNILERFSAQQFPDLHSELNLSSLELGDSALYFCASSDGTANNEQFFGPGTRLTVL.

This sequence joins TRBV13 and TRBJ2-1; the D call may be TRBD1 or TRBD2 (5 bases each). This CDR3 has 17 amino acids. The V gene's germline CDR1 is PRHDT and CDR2 FYEKMQ (reference sequence). Trimming shortened V by 0 bases and J by 0 bases, and 12 bases separated the two germline ends. In nucleotides, the CDR3 is TGTGCCAGCAGCTTAGGAGGGACCTTTAGCTCCTACAATGAGCAGTTCTTC. The encoded protein is CASSLGGTFSSYNEQFF.

V gene TRBV20-1 combines with J gene TRBJ2-7; a possible D gene is TRBD1 (6 bases). Matching the DNA end better, TRBJ2-4 makes the J call doubtful. The germline gives CDR1 DFQATT, CDR2 SNEGSKA (reference sequence). This CDR3 contains 19 residues. The CDR3 region has the DNA TGCAGTGCTCCCACCCGGGGAACAGGGATGAGGGAGGCCAAAAACATTCAGTACTTC. As protein: CSAPTRGTGMREAKNIQYF.

The chain couples TRBV5-6 to TRBJ2-1; D perhaps matches TRBD2 (5 bases). The CDR3 length is 13 residues. The V end was cut by 2 bases, the J end by 8 bases, with 11 bases between. CDR1 and CDR2 (germline): SGHDT, YYEEEE. The CDR3 reads CASSFLATYEQFF. CDR3 DNA: TGTGCCAGCAGCTTCCTAGCCACGTATGAGCAGTTCTTC. Variable domain in full (rest from reference TRBV5-6 and TRBJ2-1): DAGVTQSPTHLIKTRGQQVTLRCSPKSGHDTVSWYQQALGQGPQFIFQYYEEEERQRGNFPDRFSGHQFPNYSSELNVNALLLGDSALYLCASSFLATYEQFFGPGTRLTVL.

V and J are TRBV6-2 or TRBV6-3 and TRBJ1-1; possibly TRBD1 for D (5 bases). The CDR3 extends over 14 amino acids. Trimming pared 6 bases from V and 4 bases from J, leaving 15 bases between. Germline values: CDR1 MNHEY, CDR2 SVGEGT. The CDR3 DNA follows: TGTGCCAGCAGACGCCGGGACTACCCCACTGAAGCTTTCTTT. It yields the protein CASRRRDYPTEAFF.

The chain joins TRBV15 to TRBJ2-5; 8 bases are shared with TRBD2. Germline V gives CDR1 LNHNV, CDR2 YYDKDF (reference sequence). There are 17 residues in the CDR3. The trim removed 4 bases at V and 0 bases at J, leaving 10 bases unmatched. This CDR3 reads CATSKSGSTLYQETQYF. The CDR3 nucleotides read TGTGCCACCAGCAAGAGCGGGAGCACCCTGTACCAAGAGACCCAGTACTTC.

The chain carries TRBV20-1 and TRBJ1-5, with 7 bases lining up with TRBD1. The germline V gene has CDR1 DFQATT and CDR2 SNEGSKA (reference sequence). This CDR3 spans 14 amino acids. The V and J ends lost 6 bases and 1 base, in that order; junction bases with no gene match: 6. CDR3 amino acids: CSASQGVSNQPQHF. For the CDR3, the DNA is TGCAGTGCCAGCCAGGGGGTCAGCAATCAGCCCCAGCATTTT.

This clonotype has just a few counts. The J gene is TRBJ1-1, the V gene TRBV12-3 or TRBV12-4; D unresolved. The V end lost 5 bases, the J end lost 2 bases, and 15 bases lay between the germline ends. CDR3 length: 15 amino acids. The CDR3 reads CASSLSAVPNTEAFF. The DNA of the CDR3 is TGTGCCAGCAGTCTCTCCGCAGTACCAAACACTGAAGCTTTCTTT.

The chain is built from TRBV4-1 and TRBJ1-2; D is possibly TRBD1 (6 bases). The length of the CDR3 is 13 residues. V lost 2 bases to trimming and J lost 4 bases, with 8 bases between them. CDR1 and CDR2 (germline): MGHRA, YSYEKL. CDR3 in DNA: TGCGCCAGCAGCCAAATAGGGGGCTATGGCTACACCTTC. This codes for CASSQIGGYGYTF.